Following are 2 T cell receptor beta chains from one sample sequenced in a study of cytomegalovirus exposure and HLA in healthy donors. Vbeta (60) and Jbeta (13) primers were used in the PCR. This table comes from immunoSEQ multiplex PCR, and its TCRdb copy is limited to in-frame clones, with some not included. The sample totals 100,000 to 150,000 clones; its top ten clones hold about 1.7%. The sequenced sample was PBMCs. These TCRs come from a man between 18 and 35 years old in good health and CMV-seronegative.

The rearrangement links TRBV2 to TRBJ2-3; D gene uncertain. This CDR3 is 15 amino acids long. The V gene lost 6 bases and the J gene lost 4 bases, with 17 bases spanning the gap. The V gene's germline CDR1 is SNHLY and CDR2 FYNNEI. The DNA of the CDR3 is TGTGCCAGCAGAGAATTCCGGTTAGTAGCAGATACGCAGTATTTT. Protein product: CASREFRLVADTQYF.

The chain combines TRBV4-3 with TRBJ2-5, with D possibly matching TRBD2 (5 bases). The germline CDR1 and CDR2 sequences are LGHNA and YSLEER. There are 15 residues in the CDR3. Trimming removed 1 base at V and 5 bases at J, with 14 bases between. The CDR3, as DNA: TGCGCCAGCAGCCAAGCACACACAGCGGTCGAGACCCAGTACTTC. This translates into CASSQAHTAVETQYF.